The 29 T cell receptor beta chains listed next were all sequenced from one sample in a study of blood T cell repertoires in COVID-19. The protocol was immunoSEQ multiplex PCR, while the TCRdb copy is restricted to in-frame clones and leaves out a portion. The sample lists around 300,000 clones; under 90% were seen once. The specimen was peripheral blood. The receptors originated from a woman in her thirties with COVID-19, enrolled during active disease.

The rearrangement joins TRBV15 to TRBJ2-2; TRBD1 aligns across 8 bases. This CDR3 comprises 16 residues. Germline assignment: CDR1 LNHNV and CDR2 YYDKDF (reference sequence). Trimming took 0 bases from V and 7 from J; bases not matched to a gene: 7. The chain's CDR3 is CATSRDRVQGGGELFF. CDR3 bases: TGTGCCACCAGCAGAGATCGAGTACAGGGGGGCGGGGAGCTGTTTTTT.

This chain joins TRBV19 and TRBJ2-2, with a possible D match to TRBD2 (5 bases). Trimming took 5 bases from V and 7 from J, leaving 11 bases between them. Germline loops: CDR1 LNHDA, CDR2 SQIVND (reference sequence). The CDR3 covers 13 residues. The CDR3 sequence: CASSGLLGGELFF. The DNA of the CDR3 is TGTGCCAGTAGTGGACTGCTCGGCGGGGAGCTGTTTTTT.

The table lists this clone with many counts. The chain carries TRBV28 and TRBJ1-1; 8 nucleotides match TRBD1. CDR1 and CDR2 from the germline V gene are MDHEN and SYDVKM. The junction had 5 bases not matched to a gene; V was cut back by 3 bases and J by 5 bases. The CDR3 is 14 amino acids. CDR3 DNA: TGTGCCAGCAGTTTGGGACAGGAGGGGACTGAAGCTTTCTTT. Its protein product is CASSLGQEGTEAFF. Full variable domain (missing parts from reference TRBV28 and TRBJ1-1): DVKVTQSSRYLVKRTGEKVFLECVQDMDHENMFWYRQDPGLGLRLIYFSYDVKMKEKGDIPEGYSVSREKKERFSLILESASTNQTSMYLCASSLGQEGTEAFFGQGTRLTVV.

V and J are TRBV12-3 or TRBV12-4 and TRBJ2-7; 7 nucleotides agree with TRBD1. The CDR3 runs to 13 residues. The ends lost 5 bases at V and 2 bases at J; junction bases unmatched: 3. CDR3 region: CASSLGQTYEQYF. CDR3 sequence (DNA): TGTGCCAGCAGTCTGGGACAGACCTACGAGCAGTACTTC.

CDR3 region: CASSLTGDTQYF. The CDR3 coding sequence is TGTGCCAGCAGCTTAACAGGAGATACGCAGTATTTT. J is TRBJ2-3 and V is TRBV5-4; possible D gene TRBD1, 5 bases. CDR1 is SGHNT and CDR2 is YYREEE in the germline V gene (reference sequence). The V end was cut by 2 bases, the J end by 5 bases, with 6 bases between. The CDR3 is 12 residues long.

This chain connects TRBV11-2 to TRBJ1-5; D gene unclear. V was shortened by 5 bases and J by 1 base, with 12 bases between the two germline ends. The CDR3 covers 15 residues. Germline-derived CDR1 and CDR2 are SGHAT and FQNNGV. Here the CDR3 DNA reads TGTGCCAGCAGCCAAGGGAGTCGGAGCAATCAGCCCCAGCATTTT. Its protein is CASSQGSRSNQPQHF.

This clone was counted between two and nine times. The rearrangement uses TRBV14 and TRBJ2-2, with 8 positions matching TRBD1. The germline gives CDR1 SGHDN, CDR2 FVKESK. The CDR3 loop spans 16 amino acids. V trimming: 4 bases; J trimming: 4 bases; junction bases outside the gene matches: 8. The CDR3 bases are TGTGCCAGCAGCCGAGCAGGGGGCGCGGGCACCGGGGAGCTGTTTTTT. Protein product: CASSRAGGAGTGELFF.

The rearrangement uses TRBV5-1 and TRBJ1-2, with D possibly being TRBD1 (6 bases). This CDR3 comprises 13 residues. Trimming left V 4 bases short and J 7 bases short, with 14 bases between. Germline lookup yields CDR1 SGHRS and CDR2 YFSETQ. The chain's CDR3 is CASSVDRHTGYTF. The CDR3 DNA is TGCGCCAGCAGCGTAGACAGGCATACTGGCTACACCTTC.

The gene calls are TRBV4-1 and TRBJ2-5, with D maybe TRBD1 (6 bases). Germline values: CDR1 MGHRA, CDR2 YSYEKL. Between the trimmed V and J ends, which lost 4 bases and 5 bases, there was a span of 20 bases. This CDR3 is built from 16 residues. For the CDR3, the DNA is TGCGCCAGCAGCCCTCGACAGGACTTAGGGCGGGAGACCCAGTACTTC. Its protein is CASSPRQDLGRETQYF.

The chain combines TRBV21-1 with TRBJ1-5; the table's D call TRBD1 went unverified against the DNA. TRBV21-1 is deemed a pseudogene. The CDR3 runs to 16 residues. The CDR3 DNA sequence: TGTGCCAGCAGCAAAGCTCCAGGGGCTAGCAATCAGCCCCAGCATTTT. Translation gives CASSKAPGASNQPQHF.

This chain uses TRBV2 with TRBJ2-2, with 11 bases that match TRBD1. From germline, CDR1 is SNHLY and CDR2 FYNNEI. With V trimmed by 2 bases and J by 5 bases, 1 base remained unmatched. The CDR3 runs 15 residues. The CDR3: CASSERDRGTGELFF. CDR3 coding DNA: TGTGCCAGCAGTGAAAGGGACAGGGGGACCGGGGAGCTGTTTTTT.

The chain employs TRBV4-2 and TRBJ2-2; 8 bases align to TRBD1. The CDR3 length is 15 residues. Germline-derived CDR1 and CDR2 are LGHNA and YNFKEQ. V lost 0 bases and J lost 7; bases outside the gene matches: 4. This CDR3 is CASSQDDRGGGELFF. The CDR3, as DNA: TGTGCCAGCAGCCAAGACGACAGGGGTGGCGGGGAGCTGTTTTTT.

This clone was seen only once. V gene TRBV4-1 combines with J gene TRBJ2-5, with D perhaps matching TRBD1 (5 bases). V lost 0 bases and J lost 5, with 10 bases in between. Per the germline V gene, CDR1 is MGHRA and CDR2 is YSYEKL. The length of the CDR3 is 14 residues. The CDR3 DNA is TGCGCCAGCAGCCAAGATCCAGGGATGGAGACCCAGTACTTC. Its translation is CASSQDPGMETQYF.

The chain uses TRBV30 and TRBJ2-1, with TRBD1 matching 7 bases. The junction had 9 bases not matched to a gene; V was cut back by 3 bases and J by 7 bases. CDR3 size: 14 residues. Germline V gives CDR1 GTSNPN, CDR2 SVGIG (reference sequence). The CDR3 region is CAWRPIGGLNEQFF. In DNA, the CDR3 is TGTGCCTGGAGGCCTATAGGGGGCCTAAATGAGCAGTTCTTC. Full variable domain (remainder filled in from reference TRBV30 and TRBJ2-1): SQTIHQWPATLVQPVGSPLSLECTVEGTSNPNLYWYRQAAGRGLQLLFYSVGIGQISSEVPQNLSASRPQDRQFILSSKKLLLSDSGFYLCAWRPIGGLNEQFFGPGTRLTVL.

This sequence joins TRBV9 and TRBJ2-3; no definite D call. From germline, CDR1 is SGDLS and CDR2 YYNGEE. Trimming left V 4 bases short and J 5 bases short, with 8 bases between. This CDR3 has 12 residues. The CDR3 region has the DNA TGTGCCAGCAGCCCCTCCCTAGATACGCAGTATTTT. Protein product: CASSPSLDTQYF.

This chain links TRBV2 with TRBJ2-7; 12 bases map to TRBD2. The CDR3 totals 15 residues. Germline V lookup: CDR1 SNHLY, CDR2 FYNNEI. The V segment lost 2 bases and the J segment 3 bases; nucleotides outside the gene matches: 2. The CDR3 is CASSESTSGGYEQYF. The CDR3 DNA sequence: TGTGCCAGCAGTGAATCGACTAGCGGGGGCTACGAGCAGTACTTC.

This chain uses TRBV19 with TRBJ2-2, with D tentatively TRBD2 (5 bases). CDR3 size: 15 residues. Per germline, CDR1 LNHDA and CDR2 SQIVND (reference sequence). The V gene lost 1 base and the J gene lost 4 bases, with 10 bases spanning the gap. CDR3 sequence reads: CASSIGGGSTGELFF. The CDR3 DNA reads TGTGCCAGTAGTATAGGTGGAGGTAGCACCGGGGAGCTGTTTTTT.

Comments on this clone: Other DNA sequences in this sample translate to the same CDR3. The genes are TRBV18 and TRBJ2-5; D gene unclear. V gave up 2 bases and J gave up 1 base, with 5 bases separating them. Germline CDR1 and CDR2: KGHSH and LQKENI. The length of the CDR3 is 13 residues. CDR3 in DNA: TGTGCCAGCTCACCAGCCGGCCAAGAGACCCAGTACTTC. Protein sequence: CASSPAGQETQYF.

The chain links TRBV3-1 (or the pseudogene TRBV3-2) to TRBJ1-2; D perhaps matches TRBD1 (5 bases). Deletions cut 3 bases from V and 4 bases from J, with 12 bases between. Germline V CDR1 and CDR2: LGHDT, YNNKEL (reference sequence). This CDR3 has 14 residues. CDR3 amino acids: CASSHLTETYGYTF. For the CDR3, the DNA is TGTGCCAGCAGCCATTTGACAGAAACCTATGGCTACACCTTC.

This chain connects TRBV5-1 to TRBJ2-3, with D perhaps matching TRBD1 (5 bases). CDR3 length: 17 amino acids. Per the germline V gene, CDR1 is SGHRS and CDR2 is YFSETQ. The germline V and J ends were trimmed by 0 bases and 4 bases, with 18 bases remaining between them. The CDR3 nucleotides are TGCGCCAGCAGCTTGGGGCTCTCAGGGCTCCCCCCAGATACGCAGTATTTT. It encodes CASSLGLSGLPPDTQYF.

This chain joins TRBV29-1 and TRBJ1-1; 10 nucleotides agree with TRBD1. Trimming removed 7 bases from V and 7 bases from J; junction bases left unmatched: 12. The germline gives CDR1 SQVTM, CDR2 ANQGSEA. CDR3 length: 14 residues. This CDR3 reads CSATTGTGEGEAFF. For the CDR3, the DNA is TGCAGCGCGACGACCGGGACAGGGGAAGGTGAAGCTTTCTTT.

In DNA, the CDR3 is TGTGCCAGCAGCAAGGACAGCCCCCTAGGGGAGCAGTTCTTC. Translating it yields CASSKDSPLGEQFF. The chain recombines TRBV7-7 with TRBJ2-1; D possibly corresponds to TRBD1 (6 bases). Germline loops: CDR1 SSHAT, CDR2 FNYEAQ (reference sequence). V shed 5 bases and J shed 10 bases, with 18 bases lying between them. The CDR3 is made up of 14 amino acids.

This rearrangement joins TRBV19 to TRBJ2-1, with 7 bases matching TRBD1. CDR1 is LNHDA and CDR2 is SQIVND in the germline V gene (reference sequence). After removal of 3 bases from V and 5 bases from J, the junction contained 4 bases not matched to a gene. The CDR3 contains 14 residues. The CDR3 reads CASSMGQPHNEQFF. The CDR3 DNA sequence: TGTGCCAGTAGTATGGGACAGCCCCACAATGAGCAGTTCTTC.

V and J are TRBV18 and TRBJ1-2; 8 bases line up with TRBD1. The CDR3 totals 14 residues. V was clipped by 5 bases and J by 4 bases; unmatched bases: 6. Germline CDR1 is KGHSH and CDR2 is LQKENI. CDR3 DNA: TGTGCCAGCTCAAACTTTGGACAGGGCTATGGCTACACCTTC. This translates into CASSNFGQGYGYTF.

The chain links TRBV5-4 to TRBJ2-2; TRBD2 matches at 8 bases. V was pared by 3 bases and J by 4 bases, with 5 bases of the junction left unmatched. Germline V gives CDR1 SGHNT, CDR2 YYREEE (reference sequence). This CDR3 contains 15 residues. The CDR3 coding sequence is TGTGCCAGCAGCTCCGGGACTAGGTCCACCGGGGAGCTGTTTTTT. It codes for CASSSGTRSTGELFF.

V and J are TRBV19 and TRBJ1-2; possible D gene TRBD1, 6 bases. The ends were cut back, 6 bases at V and 0 bases at J, with 11 bases in the middle. The CDR3 sequence is 14 residues long. CDR1 LNHDA and CDR2 SQIVND come from the germline V gene (reference sequence). As DNA, the CDR3 is TGTGCCAGTAGGTCGGGGGGCACTAACTATGGCTACACCTTC. It codes for CASRSGGTNYGYTF.

This clone showed up just a few times. The CDR3 spells CASSPQTGTNTGELFF. The CDR3, as DNA: TGTGCCAGCAGCCCACAAACAGGGACGAACACCGGGGAGCTGTTTTTT. The rearrangement uses TRBV5-4 and TRBJ2-2, with D possibly TRBD1 on 6 matching bases. Per germline, CDR1 SGHNT and CDR2 YYREEE (reference sequence). The CDR3 totals 16 residues. V lost 4 bases and J lost 0, with 13 bases in between. Based on the CDR3 plus reference TRBV5-4 and TRBJ2-2, the full variable domain is ETGVTQSPTHLIKTRGQQVTLRCSSQSGHNTVSWYQQALGQGPQFIFQYYREEENGRGNFPPRFSGLQFPNYSSELNVNALELDDSALYLCASSPQTGTNTGELFFGEGSRLTVL.

The gene calls are TRBV5-1 and TRBJ1-3; D gene ambiguous. The CDR3 has 13 residues. Germline V CDR1 and CDR2: SGHRS, YFSETQ. Between the trimmed V and J ends, which lost 4 bases and 3 bases, there was a span of 8 bases. DNA for the CDR3: TGCGCCAGCAGCACCGGAGGTGGAAACACCATATATTTT. Amino acid sequence: CASSTGGGNTIYF.

The chain recombines TRBV30 with TRBJ2-7, with 7 bases fitting TRBD1. Trimming cost V 3 bases and J 0 bases; bases outside gene matches: 11. Germline loops: CDR1 GTSNPN, CDR2 SVGIG (reference sequence). The CDR3 extends over 16 amino acids. The CDR3 sequence: CAWRSRDSGISYEQYF. Here the CDR3 DNA reads TGTGCCTGGAGGTCTCGGGACAGTGGAATCTCCTACGAGCAGTACTTC.